The TCR beta chain described here comes from a study of blood T cell repertoires in COVID-19. Study-wide background: Nucleic acid was either cDNA or gDNA, and it came from T cells, B-cell-depleted T cells, or PBMCs.

The table came from immunoSEQ multiplex PCR; TCRdb's copy has only in-frame clones and leaves some out. In the table there are 98,000 or so clones, around 90% of which are singletons. The CDR3 spans 16 residues. Germline values: CDR1 SGHTA, CDR2 FQGTGA. With regard to this clone: The junction does not match germline at one end; this may be a read error.

Sequenced input: peripheral blood. This receptor was taken from a human donor in a cohort sampled during active COVID-19. The chain links TRBV7-3 to TRBJ2-3; TRBD1 matches 8 bases. CDR3: CPRGRGQTRVTDTQYF. The CDR3 nucleotides read TGTCCCAGGGGGCGCGGGCAGACTAGAGTGACAGATACGCAGTATTTT.